This entry lists 11 T cell receptor beta chains sequenced from one sample in a study of blood T cell repertoires in COVID-19. Generated by immunoSEQ multiplex PCR, the TCRdb table keeps only in-frame clones and is missing some. The sample includes about 170,000 clones, roughly 87% of them seen just once. The sample consisted of peripheral blood. These TCRs come from a woman aged 45-65 years with acute or convalescent COVID-19.

The chain joins TRBV5-1 to TRBJ1-2, with 9 bases lining up with TRBD1. Trimming cost V 4 bases and J 11 bases; bases outside gene matches: 9. The CDR3 length is 13 residues. Germline CDR1 reads SGHRS; CDR2 reads YFSETQ. In DNA form, the CDR3 reads TGCGCCAGCAGCCGGGGGACAGGGATAGGTTACACCTTC. It is translated as CASSRGTGIGYTF.

The rearrangement uses TRBV7-3 and TRBJ1-2; 7 positions agree with TRBD1. Germline CDR1 reads SGHTA; CDR2 reads FQGTGA. This CDR3 has 13 amino acids. With V trimmed by 2 bases and J by 8 bases, 5 bases remained unmatched. In DNA, the CDR3 is TGTGCCAGCAGCTTAGGGACAGAACAGGGCTACACCTTC. Translated: CASSLGTEQGYTF.

V gene TRBV3-1 (or the pseudogene TRBV3-2) combines with J gene TRBJ1-1; 9 bases line up with TRBD1. The CDR3 length is 14 residues. Germline V gene sequence: CDR1 LGHDT, CDR2 YNNKEL (reference sequence). V was clipped by 6 bases and J by 4 bases; unmatched bases: 6. As DNA, the CDR3 is TGTGCCAGCAGTCACAGGGGGCCGGGCACTGAAGCTTTCTTT. It yields the protein CASSHRGPGTEAFF.

The rearrangement uses TRBV9 and TRBJ1-1, with D possibly being TRBD1 (6 bases). In germline, CDR1 is SGDLS, CDR2 YYNGEE. Trimming left V 5 bases short and J 5 bases short, with 7 bases between. The CDR3 contains 11 residues. CDR3 bases: TGTGCCAGCAGGAGGGGGACTGAAGCTTTCTTT. Its protein product is CASRRGTEAFF. The whole variable domain, remainder taken from reference TRBV9 and TRBJ1-1, is DSGVTQTPKHLITATGQRVTLRCSPRSGDLSVYWYQQSLDQGLQFLIQYYNGEERAKGNILERFSAQQFPDLHSELNLSSLELGDSALYFCASRRGTEAFFGQGTRLTVV.

The CDR3 sequence is CASSESPPRGTGELFF. CDR3 bases: TGTGCCAGCAGTGAATCCCCCCCAAGGGGCACCGGGGAGCTGTTTTTT. The J gene is TRBJ2-2, the V gene TRBV25-1; D may be TRBD1 (5 bases). Germline assignment: CDR1 MGHDK and CDR2 SYGVNS. CDR3 length: 16 amino acids. V lost 1 base and J 4 bases, leaving 13 bases between the germline ends.

V usage is TRBV2 and J usage is TRBJ2-7, with D unclear. This CDR3 has 12 residues. Germline V gene sequence: CDR1 SNHLY, CDR2 FYNNEI. Trimming stripped 8 bases from V and 5 bases from J, with 13 bases between. The CDR3 DNA follows: TGTGCCAGCGAGGAAACCCCCCACGAGCAGTACTTC. Protein: CASEETPHEQYF.

This clone was recorded only once. The chain employs TRBV2 and TRBJ1-5; 8 bases map to TRBD1. Germline loops: CDR1 SNHLY, CDR2 FYNNEI. The ends lost 10 bases at V and 9 bases at J; junction bases unmatched: 14. The CDR3 has 14 amino acids. In DNA, the CDR3 is TGTGCCACCGGGTGGGAGCAGGGGGCGAGGCCCCAGCATTTT. Protein sequence: CATGWEQGARPQHF.

Only one count was recorded for this clone. The gene calls are TRBV5-1 and TRBJ2-7; D call uncertain. Trimming pared 0 bases from V and 0 bases from J, leaving 16 bases between. The germline V gene has CDR1 SGHRS and CDR2 YFSETQ. This CDR3 spans 17 amino acids. The CDR3 bases are TGCGCCAGCAGCTTGGCTTCTTCTAGTCAGAACTCCTACGAGCAGTACTTC. Its translation: CASSLASSSQNSYEQYF.

The chain combines TRBV11-3 with TRBJ1-2, with 7 nucleotides matching TRBD1. There are 15 residues in the CDR3. The junction had 8 bases not matched to a gene; V was cut back by 1 base and J by 6 bases. The germline CDR1 and CDR2 sequences are SGHNT and YENEEA. This CDR3 reads CASSLGTGMFHGYTF. CDR3 bases: TGTGCCAGCAGCTTAGGGACAGGCATGTTCCATGGCTACACCTTC.

This clone was observed once. The V and J genes are TRBV6-5 and TRBJ1-3; TRBD1 is a possible D gene (5 bases). From germline, CDR1 is MNHEY and CDR2 SVGAGI. V lost 4 bases and J lost 4, with 8 bases in between. The CDR3 sequence is 13 residues long. CDR3 residues: CASSSGFGNTIYF. CDR3 coding DNA: TGTGCCAGCAGTTCAGGGTTCGGAAACACCATATATTTT.

This sequence joins TRBV2 and TRBJ1-2; 7 bases align to TRBD1. This CDR3 region has 14 residues. The trim removed 6 bases at V and 2 bases at J, leaving 6 bases unmatched. Germline V lookup: CDR1 SNHLY, CDR2 FYNNEI. The CDR3 region has the DNA TGTGCCAGCAGGCTTCTCAGGGGGAACTATGGCTACACCTTC. Protein sequence: CASRLLRGNYGYTF.